This T cell receptor (beta chain) appears in the sequencing data of a study of blood T cell repertoires in COVID-19. On the study more broadly: Donors in the United States, Italy and Spain gave samples during acute or convalescent COVID-19.

CDR1 SGHDN and CDR2 FVKESK come from the germline V gene. With V trimmed by 0 bases and J by 0 bases, 16 bases remained unmatched. The length of the CDR3 is 21 residues. Original analysis: Estimated nucleated cell counts came from reference gene primer amplification. Here immunoSEQ multiplex PCR was the method, and the copy in TCRdb shows in-frame clones only, minus some. V and J calls and clone size come straight from that table; D and trimming were deduced from the DNA. Among approximately 150,000 clones listed, approximately 84% were seen once. J is TRBJ1-5 and V is TRBV14; TRBD1 matches 8 bases. This TCR came from a man between 65 and 80 years old with active or convalescent COVID-19. Source material: peripheral blood. The CDR3 DNA sequence: TGTGCCAGCAGCCAAGATGGTTTCCGGACAGGGCCGTCCTATAGCAATCAGCCCCAGCATTTT. As protein: CASSQDGFRTGPSYSNQPQHF.